These 7 T cell receptor beta chains share one sample of origin, sequenced in a study of blood T cell repertoires in COVID-19. Method: immunoSEQ multiplex PCR; TCRdb's copy keeps in-frame clones and lacks some. The sample contains 250,000 or so clones, 85% to 90% of which appear only once. The sample was peripheral blood. Every receptor here comes from a woman aged 60-75 years with acute or convalescent COVID-19.

The CDR3 DNA sequence: TGCGCCAGCAGGGCAGGGGGCATGAACACTGAAGCTTTCTTT. Its protein is CASRAGGMNTEAFF. The rearrangement uses TRBV5-1 and TRBJ1-1; 8 bases fit TRBD1. The CDR3 totals 14 residues. V lost 5 bases, J lost 0 bases, and 3 bases stayed unmatched. CDR1 and CDR2 from the germline V gene are SGHRS and YFSETQ.

The rearrangement uses TRBV7-2 and TRBJ1-3; D call uncertain. Trimming took off 2 bases at V and 0 bases at J, with 8 bases between the two ends. Germline CDR1 SGHTA, CDR2 FQGNSA. The CDR3 totals 15 residues. CDR3 nucleotide sequence: TGTGCCAGCAGCTTAAGTCCGGGCTCTGGAAACACCATATATTTT. Amino acids: CASSLSPGSGNTIYF.

This clone was seen a handful of times. The rearrangement links TRBV10-1 to TRBJ2-1; possible D gene TRBD2, 7 bases. Germline V CDR1 and CDR2: WNHNN, SYGVQD (reference sequence). The germline V and J ends were trimmed by 0 bases and 9 bases, with 12 bases remaining between them. The CDR3 length is 14 residues. CDR3 amino acids: CASSESRGRGEQFF. The CDR3 region has the DNA TGCGCCAGCAGTGAGTCGAGGGGGAGGGGTGAGCAGTTCTTC.

The chain combines TRBV7-2 with TRBJ1-2; 10 bases map to TRBD1. Germline CDR1 SGHTA, CDR2 FQGNSA. V was clipped by 1 base and J by 5 bases; unmatched bases: 4. The CDR3 runs to 15 residues. The CDR3 DNA reads as TGTGCCAGCAGCTTAGTAGAGGGACAGGGGTATGGCTACACCTTC. Its translation is CASSLVEGQGYGYTF.

This chain uses TRBV5-1 with TRBJ2-7; 7 positions match TRBD1. The CDR3 extends over 18 amino acids. Germline-derived CDR1 and CDR2 are SGHRS and YFSETQ. J gave up 4 bases and V 4 bases, and 20 bases lay outside the gene matches. CDR3 region: CASSHQGQLEPDTYEQYF. The CDR3 bases are TGCGCCAGCAGCCACCAGGGACAGCTAGAACCGGATACTTACGAGCAGTACTTC.

This clone was picked up one time. The chain links TRBV7-2 to TRBJ1-4; TRBD1 matches 7 bases. After removal of 5 bases from V and 7 bases from J, the junction contained 10 bases not matched to a gene. Germline CDR1 reads SGHTA; CDR2 reads FQGNSA. CDR3 size: 15 residues. The chain's CDR3 is CASSKGQVRTEKLFF. As DNA, the CDR3 is TGTGCCAGCAGCAAAGGACAGGTCCGGACTGAAAAACTGTTTTTT. The full variable domain, in which reference TRBV7-2 and TRBJ1-4 provide the parts outside the CDR3, is GAGVSQSPSNKVTEKGKDVELRCDPISGHTALYWYRQSLGQGLEFLIYFQGNSAPDKSGLPSDRFSAERTGGSVSTLTIQRTQQEDSAVYLCASSKGQVRTEKLFFGSGTQLSVL.

The V gene is TRBV29-1, the J gene TRBJ2-3, with D perhaps matching TRBD2 (6 bases). Germline loops: CDR1 SQVTM, CDR2 ANQGSEA. V shed 4 bases and J shed 2 bases, with 16 bases lying between them. The CDR3 has 15 amino acids. The CDR3 is CSVGLSGVFTDTQYF. DNA of the CDR3: TGCAGCGTTGGGCTTTCGGGGGTATTCACAGATACGCAGTATTTT.